The clone carrying this T cell receptor beta chain was counted a few times. Its cognate antigen is unknown. Germline CDR1 and CDR2: SEHNR and FQNEAQ (reference sequence). The CDR3 has 13 amino acids. V was trimmed by 3 bases and J by 6 bases, leaving 9 bases between them. These data are taken from a study of blood T cells in healthy people across ages. A second about 7 to 12 cycle PCR used barcoded and J-beta primers. Each CDR3 protein gets one entry after TCRdb re-called the 5' RACE reads with MiXCR. The table has about 1.5 million distinct CDR3 sequences, roughly two fifths seen once. Regarding the study as a whole: Significant beta diversity loss was already apparent by age around 36, declining roughly linearly.

The sequenced material came from blood. This chain connects TRBV7-9 to TRBJ2-1, with D perhaps given as TRBD1 or TRBD2 (5 bases each). This receptor was taken from a young woman in good health. The CDR3 DNA is TGTGCCAGCAGCTTCGAGGGGACCAATGAGCAGTTCTTC. Residues: CASSFEGTNEQFF.